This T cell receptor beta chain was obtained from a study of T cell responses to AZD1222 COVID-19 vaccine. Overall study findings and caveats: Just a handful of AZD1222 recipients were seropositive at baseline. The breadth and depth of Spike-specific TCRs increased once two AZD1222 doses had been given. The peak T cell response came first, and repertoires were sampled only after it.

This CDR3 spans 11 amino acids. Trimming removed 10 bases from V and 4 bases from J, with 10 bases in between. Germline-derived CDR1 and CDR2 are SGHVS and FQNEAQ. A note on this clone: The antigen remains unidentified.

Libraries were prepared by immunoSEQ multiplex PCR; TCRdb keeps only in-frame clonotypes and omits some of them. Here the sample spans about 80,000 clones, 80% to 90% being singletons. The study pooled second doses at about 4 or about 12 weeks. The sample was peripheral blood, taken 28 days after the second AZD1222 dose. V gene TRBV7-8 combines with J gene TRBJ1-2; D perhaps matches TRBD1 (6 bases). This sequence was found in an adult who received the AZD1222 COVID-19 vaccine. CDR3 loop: CAIGGSYGYTF. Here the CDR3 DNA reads TGTGCCATAGGGGGGTCCTATGGCTACACCTTC.